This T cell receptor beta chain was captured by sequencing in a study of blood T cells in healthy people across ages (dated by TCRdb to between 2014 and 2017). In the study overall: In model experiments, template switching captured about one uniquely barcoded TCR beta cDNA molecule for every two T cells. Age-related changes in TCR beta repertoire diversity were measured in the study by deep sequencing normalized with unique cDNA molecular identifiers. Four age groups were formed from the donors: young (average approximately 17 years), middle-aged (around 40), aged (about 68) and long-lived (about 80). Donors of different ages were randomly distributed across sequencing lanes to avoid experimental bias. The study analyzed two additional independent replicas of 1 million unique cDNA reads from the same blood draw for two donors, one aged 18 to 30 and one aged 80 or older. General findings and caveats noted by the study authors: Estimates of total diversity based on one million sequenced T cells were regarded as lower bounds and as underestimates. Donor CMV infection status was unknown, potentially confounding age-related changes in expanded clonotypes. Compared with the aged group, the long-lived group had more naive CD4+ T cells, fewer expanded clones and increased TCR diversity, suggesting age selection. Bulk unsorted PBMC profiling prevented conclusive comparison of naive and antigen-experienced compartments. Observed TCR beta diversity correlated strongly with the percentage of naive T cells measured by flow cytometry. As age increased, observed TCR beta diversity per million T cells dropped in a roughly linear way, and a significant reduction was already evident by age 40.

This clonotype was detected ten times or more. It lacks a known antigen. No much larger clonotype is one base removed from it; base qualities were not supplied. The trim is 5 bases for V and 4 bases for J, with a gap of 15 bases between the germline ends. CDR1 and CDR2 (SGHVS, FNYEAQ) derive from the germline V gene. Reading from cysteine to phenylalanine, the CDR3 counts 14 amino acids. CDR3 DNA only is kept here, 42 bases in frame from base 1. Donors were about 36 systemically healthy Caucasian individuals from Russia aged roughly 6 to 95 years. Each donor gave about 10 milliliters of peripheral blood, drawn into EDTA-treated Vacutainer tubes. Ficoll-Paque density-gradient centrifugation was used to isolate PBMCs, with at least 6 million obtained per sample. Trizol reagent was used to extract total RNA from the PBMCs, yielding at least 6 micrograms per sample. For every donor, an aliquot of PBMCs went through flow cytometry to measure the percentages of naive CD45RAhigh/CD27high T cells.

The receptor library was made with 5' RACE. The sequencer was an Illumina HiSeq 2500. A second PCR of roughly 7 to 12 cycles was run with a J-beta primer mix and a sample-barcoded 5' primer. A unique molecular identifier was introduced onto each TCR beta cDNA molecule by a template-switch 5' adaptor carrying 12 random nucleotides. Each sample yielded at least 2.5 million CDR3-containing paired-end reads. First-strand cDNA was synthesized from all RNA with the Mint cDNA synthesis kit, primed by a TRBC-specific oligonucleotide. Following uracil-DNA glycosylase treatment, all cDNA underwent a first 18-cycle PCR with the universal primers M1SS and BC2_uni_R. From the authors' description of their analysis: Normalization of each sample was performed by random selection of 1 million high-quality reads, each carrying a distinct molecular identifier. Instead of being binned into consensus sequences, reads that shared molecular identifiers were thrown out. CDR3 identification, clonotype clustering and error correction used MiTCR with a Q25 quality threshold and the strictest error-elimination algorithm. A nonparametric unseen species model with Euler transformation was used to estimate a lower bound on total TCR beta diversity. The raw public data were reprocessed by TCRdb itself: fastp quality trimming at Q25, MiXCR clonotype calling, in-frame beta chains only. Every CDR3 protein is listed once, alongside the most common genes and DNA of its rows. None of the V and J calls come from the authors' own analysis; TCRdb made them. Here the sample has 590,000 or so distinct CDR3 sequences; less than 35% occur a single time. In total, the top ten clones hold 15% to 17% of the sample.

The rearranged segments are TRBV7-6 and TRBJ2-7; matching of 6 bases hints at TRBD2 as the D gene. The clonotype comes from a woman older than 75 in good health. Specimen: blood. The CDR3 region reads CASSVGGLGYEQYF. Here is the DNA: TGTGCCAGCAGCGTCGGGGGTTTGGGTTACGAGCAGTACTTC.